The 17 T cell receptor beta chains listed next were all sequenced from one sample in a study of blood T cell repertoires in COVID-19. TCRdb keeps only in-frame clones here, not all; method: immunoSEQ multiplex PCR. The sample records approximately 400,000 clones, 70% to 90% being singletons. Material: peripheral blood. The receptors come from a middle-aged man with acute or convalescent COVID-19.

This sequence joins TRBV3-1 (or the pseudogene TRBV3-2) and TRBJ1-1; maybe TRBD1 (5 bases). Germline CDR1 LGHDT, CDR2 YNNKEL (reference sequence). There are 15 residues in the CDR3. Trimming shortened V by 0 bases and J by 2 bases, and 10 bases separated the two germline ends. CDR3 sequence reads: CASSQDVGGNTEAFF. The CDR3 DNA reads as TGTGCCAGCAGCCAAGACGTGGGGGGTAACACTGAAGCTTTCTTT.

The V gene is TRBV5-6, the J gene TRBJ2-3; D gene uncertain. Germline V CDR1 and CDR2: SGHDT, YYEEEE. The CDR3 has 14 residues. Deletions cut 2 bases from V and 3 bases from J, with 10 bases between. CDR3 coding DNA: TGTGCCAGCAGCTTATTTAGTATGACAGATACGCAGTATTTT. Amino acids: CASSLFSMTDTQYF.

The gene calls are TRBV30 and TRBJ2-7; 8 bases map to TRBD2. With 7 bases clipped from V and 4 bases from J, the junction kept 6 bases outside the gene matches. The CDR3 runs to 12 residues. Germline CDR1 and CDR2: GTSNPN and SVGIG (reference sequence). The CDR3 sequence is CAYREGRYEQYF. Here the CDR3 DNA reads TGTGCCTATCGGGAGGGTAGGTACGAGCAGTACTTC.

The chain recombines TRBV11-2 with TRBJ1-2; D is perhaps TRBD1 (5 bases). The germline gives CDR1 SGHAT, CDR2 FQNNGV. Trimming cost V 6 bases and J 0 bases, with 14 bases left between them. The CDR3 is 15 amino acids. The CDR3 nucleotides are TGTGCCAGCAGGTCTAACAGGCGGACTAACTATGGCTACACCTTC. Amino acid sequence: CASRSNRRTNYGYTF. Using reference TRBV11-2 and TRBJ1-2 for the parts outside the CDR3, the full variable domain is EAGVAQSPRYKIIEKRQSVAFWCNPISGHATLYWYQQILGQGPKLLIQFQNNGVVDDSQLPKDRFSAERLKGVDSTLKIQPAKLEDSAVYLCASRSNRRTNYGYTFGSGTRLTVV.

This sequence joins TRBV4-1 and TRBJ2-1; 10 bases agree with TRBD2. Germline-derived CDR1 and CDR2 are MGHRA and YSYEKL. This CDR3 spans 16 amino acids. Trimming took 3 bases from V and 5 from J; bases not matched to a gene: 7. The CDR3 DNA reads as TGCGCCAGCAGCCAGAGTAGCGGGGGGACCAACAATGAGCAGTTCTTC. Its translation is CASSQSSGGTNNEQFF.

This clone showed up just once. The CDR3 loop is CASSAESQAGRALHF. The CDR3 region has the DNA TGTGCCAGCAGCGCAGAGAGTCAGGCGGGACGAGCCCTCCACTTT. The chain has TRBV7-9 and TRBJ1-6; perhaps TRBD1 as D (5 bases). The germline V gene encodes CDR1 SEHNR and CDR2 FQNEAQ (reference sequence). The V gene lost 5 bases and the J gene lost 14 bases, with 22 bases spanning the gap. This CDR3 region has 15 residues.

CDR3 sequence (DNA): TGCGCCAGCAGCTTGGATCGGCAGGGGTCGCGCACTGAAGCTTTCTTT. Amino acid sequence: CASSLDRQGSRTEAFF. The chain employs TRBV5-1 and TRBJ1-1; possible D gene TRBD1, 6 bases. CDR3 size: 16 residues. V was cut by 0 bases and J by 4 bases, with 16 bases left in between. Germline-derived CDR1 and CDR2 are SGHRS and YFSETQ.

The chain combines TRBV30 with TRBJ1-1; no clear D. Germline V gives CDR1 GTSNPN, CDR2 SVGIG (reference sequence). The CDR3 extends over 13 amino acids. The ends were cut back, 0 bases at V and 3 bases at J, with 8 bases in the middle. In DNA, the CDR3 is TGTGCCTGGAGTGTGGCAAGATACACTGAAGCTTTCTTT. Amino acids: CAWSVARYTEAFF.

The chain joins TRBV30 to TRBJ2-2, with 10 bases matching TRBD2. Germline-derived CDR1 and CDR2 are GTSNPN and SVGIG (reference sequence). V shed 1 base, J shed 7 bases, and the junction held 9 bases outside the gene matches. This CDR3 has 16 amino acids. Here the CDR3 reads CAWSGVSGRESGELFF. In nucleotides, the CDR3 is TGTGCCTGGAGTGGTGTAAGCGGGAGGGAGAGCGGGGAGCTGTTTTTT.

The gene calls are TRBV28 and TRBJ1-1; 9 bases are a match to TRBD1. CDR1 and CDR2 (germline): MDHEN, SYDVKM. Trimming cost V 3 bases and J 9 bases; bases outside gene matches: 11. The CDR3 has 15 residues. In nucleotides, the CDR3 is TGTGCCAGCAGTTTTCCGGGACAGGGTCAAACGAAAGCTTTCTTT. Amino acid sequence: CASSFPGQGQTKAFF. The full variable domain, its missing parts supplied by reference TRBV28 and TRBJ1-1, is DVKVTQSSRYLVKRTGEKVFLECVQDMDHENMFWYRQDPGLGLRLIYFSYDVKMKEKGDIPEGYSVSREKKERFSLILESASTNQTSMYLCASSFPGQGQTKAFFGQGTRLTVV.

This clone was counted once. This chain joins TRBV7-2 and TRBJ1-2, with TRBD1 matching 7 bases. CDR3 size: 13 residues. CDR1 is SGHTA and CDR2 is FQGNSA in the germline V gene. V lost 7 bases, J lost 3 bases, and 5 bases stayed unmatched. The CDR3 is CASTVTGHYGYTF. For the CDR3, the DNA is TGTGCCAGCACAGTGACAGGGCACTATGGCTACACCTTC. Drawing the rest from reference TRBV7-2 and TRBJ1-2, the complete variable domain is GAGVSQSPSNKVTEKGKDVELRCDPISGHTALYWYRQSLGQGLEFLIYFQGNSAPDKSGLPSDRFSAERTGGSVSTLTIQRTQQEDSAVYLCASTVTGHYGYTFGSGTRLTVV.

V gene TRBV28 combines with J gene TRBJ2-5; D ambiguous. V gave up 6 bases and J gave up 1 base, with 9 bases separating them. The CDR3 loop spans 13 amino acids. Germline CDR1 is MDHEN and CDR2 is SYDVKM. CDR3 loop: CASRRQVQETQYF. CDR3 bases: TGTGCCAGCAGAAGACAAGTCCAAGAGACCCAGTACTTC.

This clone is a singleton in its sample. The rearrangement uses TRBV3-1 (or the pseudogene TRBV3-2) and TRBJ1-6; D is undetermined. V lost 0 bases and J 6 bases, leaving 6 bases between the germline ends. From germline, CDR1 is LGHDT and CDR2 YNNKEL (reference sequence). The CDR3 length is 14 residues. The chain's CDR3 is CASSQDQANSPLHF. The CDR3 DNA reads TGTGCCAGCAGCCAAGATCAAGCTAATTCACCCCTCCACTTT.

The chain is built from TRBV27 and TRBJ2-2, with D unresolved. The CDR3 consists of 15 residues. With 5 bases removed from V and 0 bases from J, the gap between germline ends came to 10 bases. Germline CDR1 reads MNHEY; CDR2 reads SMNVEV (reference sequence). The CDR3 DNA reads TGTGCCAGCAGTACCAACATGGCGAACACCGGGGAGCTGTTTTTT. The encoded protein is CASSTNMANTGELFF.

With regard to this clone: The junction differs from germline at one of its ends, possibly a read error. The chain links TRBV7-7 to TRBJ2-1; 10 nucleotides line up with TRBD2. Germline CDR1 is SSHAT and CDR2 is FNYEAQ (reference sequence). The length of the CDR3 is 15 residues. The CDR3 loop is CASSPGTSEYNEQFF. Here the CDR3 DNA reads TGTGCTAGCAGCCCAGGGACTAGCGAATACAATGAGCAGTTCTTC. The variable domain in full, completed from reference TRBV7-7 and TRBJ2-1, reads GAGVSQSPRYKVTKRGQDVTLRCDPISSHATLYWYQQALGQGPEFLTYFNYEAQPDKSGLPSDRFSAERPEGSISTLTIQRTEQRDSAMYRCASSPGTSEYNEQFFGPGTRLTVL.

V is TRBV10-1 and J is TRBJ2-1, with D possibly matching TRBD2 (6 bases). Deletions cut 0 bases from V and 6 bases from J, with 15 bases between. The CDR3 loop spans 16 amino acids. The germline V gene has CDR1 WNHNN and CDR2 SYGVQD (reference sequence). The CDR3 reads CASSESAGRKGNEQFF. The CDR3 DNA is TGCGCCAGCAGTGAGTCAGCCGGGAGAAAGGGCAATGAGCAGTTCTTC.

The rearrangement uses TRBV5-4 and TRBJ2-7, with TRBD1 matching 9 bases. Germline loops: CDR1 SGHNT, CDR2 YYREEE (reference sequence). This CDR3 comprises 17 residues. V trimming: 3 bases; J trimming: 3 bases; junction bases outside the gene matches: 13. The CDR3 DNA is TGTGCCAGCAGCTCCAGACTCCGGGACAGGGCCCTCTACGAGCAGTACTTC. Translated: CASSSRLRDRALYEQYF. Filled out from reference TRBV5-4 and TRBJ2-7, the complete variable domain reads ETGVTQSPTHLIKTRGQQVTLRCSSQSGHNTVSWYQQALGQGPQFIFQYYREEENGRGNFPPRFSGLQFPNYSSELNVNALELDDSALYLCASSSRLRDRALYEQYFGPGTRLTVT.